Detailed here is one T cell receptor (beta chain). Its matching antigen is unknown. The CDR3 contains 15 residues. Germline V CDR1 and CDR2: MGHRA, YSYEKL. Trimming took 1 base from V and 5 from J, leaving 15 bases between them. The assay was immunoSEQ multiplex PCR, and TCRdb's table has in-frame clones only and misses some. The sample yields tens of thousands of clones, approximately 95% seen once. This sample stems from a study of cytomegalovirus exposure and HLA in healthy donors. Whole-study context: It was reported in a later analysis that the roughly 120 validation repertoires used the same platform as the 650 to 800 first-cohort repertoires.

Findings of the study overall: The listing of 150 or so TCR beta chains classed them as cytomegalovirus-associated.

Sequencing was done on a sample of PBMCs. The receptor was isolated from a young man in good health and CMV-seronegative. V usage is TRBV4-1 and J usage is TRBJ2-7; possible D gene TRBD2, 5 bases. The chain's CDR3 is CASSQGPGKYNEQYF. CDR3 bases: TGCGCCAGCAGCCAAGGGCCCGGGAAGTACAACGAGCAGTACTTC.